A single sample is the source of the 18 T cell receptor beta chains below, sequenced in a study of regulatory T cells in long-lasting Graves disease. As to time point: persistent/refractory GD, antithyroid drugs over 5 years with positive TRAb. Preparation of the TCR library used RNA extracted from PBMCs. Arm-PCR of CDR3 regions and iRepertoire HTBI primers were used to build TCR beta libraries. From the multiplex PCR reads, TCRdb called clonotypes with MiXCR, one entry per CDR3 protein. The sample consists of more than 650,000 distinct CDR3 sequences, 25% to 30% of them appearing once. This specimen was peripheral blood mononuclear cells (PBMCs), taken when the disease was refractory, from a patient treated with antithyroid drugs. These receptors were collected from a female donor with Graves disease.

This clonotype appeared many times. The V gene is TRBV6-1, the J gene TRBJ2-7; 9 bases agree with TRBD2. The CDR3 consists of 14 residues. V shed 6 bases and J 4 bases; nucleotides not matched to a gene: 7. The germline gives CDR1 MNHNS, CDR2 SASEGT. CDR3 amino acids: CASRRAGGRYEQYF. The CDR3, as DNA: TGTGCCAGCAGACGAGCGGGAGGTCGATACGAGCAGTACTTC.

The chain carries TRBV5-5 and TRBJ2-5; the D is unclear. The V and J ends lost 0 bases and 5 bases respectively, with 11 bases between them. Germline assignment: CDR1 SGHKS and CDR2 YYEKEE (reference sequence). There are 14 residues in the CDR3. The CDR3 nucleotides are TGTGCCAGCAGCTTGGGCCCCTTGCGGGAGACCCAGTACTTC. It encodes CASSLGPLRETQYF.

The chain uses TRBV20-1 and TRBJ2-7, with a tentative D call TRBD2 (5 bases). The CDR3 runs 13 residues. V was clipped by 7 bases and J by 4 bases, with 17 bases between them. Germline CDR1 reads DFQATT; CDR2 reads SNEGSKA (reference sequence). In DNA form, the CDR3 reads TGCAGTGGTGCCGGCCCGGGGAGTTACGAGCAGTACTTC. The encoded protein is CSGAGPGSYEQYF.

Only a few counts were recorded for this clonotype. J is TRBJ1-2 and V is TRBV19; D is unresolved. V was pared by 7 bases and J by 4 bases, with 7 bases between. The CDR3 runs 11 residues. Germline CDR1 LNHDA, CDR2 SQIVND (reference sequence). The chain's CDR3 is CASTAFYGYTF. CDR3 nucleotide sequence: TGTGCCAGTACAGCCTTCTATGGCTACACCTTC.

The chain has TRBV30 and TRBJ2-4; D is uncertain. The ends were cut back, 3 bases at V and 0 bases at J, with 3 bases in the middle. Germline V lookup: CDR1 GTSNPN, CDR2 SVGIG (reference sequence). The CDR3 has 12 residues. Here the CDR3 DNA reads TGTGCCTGGAGGGCAGCCAAAAACATTCAGTACTTC. Translated: CAWRAAKNIQYF.

This clonotype was counted ten times or more. The rearrangement joins TRBV2 to TRBJ1-1, with a tentative D call TRBD1 (5 bases). The V end lost 7 bases, the J end lost 4 bases, and 19 bases lay between the germline ends. Germline V gene lookup returns CDR1 SNHLY and CDR2 FYNNEI. CDR3 length equals 15 residues. CDR3 region: CASTPSRGEGTEAFF. Here the CDR3 DNA reads TGTGCCAGCACCCCATCAAGGGGAGAGGGCACTGAAGCTTTCTTT.

The chain employs TRBV12-5 and TRBJ2-2; 8 bases are a match to TRBD2. Per the germline V gene, CDR1 is LGHNT and CDR2 is FRNRAP. The V and J ends lost 7 bases and 0 bases, in that order; junction bases with no gene match: 13. The CDR3 is made up of 18 amino acids. The CDR3 protein is CASEAPRVAGSNTGELFF. The DNA of the CDR3 is TGTGCTAGTGAGGCCCCTAGAGTAGCGGGGTCGAACACCGGGGAGCTGTTTTTT.

As concerns this clonotype: One base away lies a much larger clone, so this may be a sequencing read error. The genes are TRBV12-3 or TRBV12-4 and TRBJ2-7, with a possible D match to TRBD2 (5 bases). V dropped 6 bases and J dropped 5 bases, with 17 bases sitting between them. CDR3 length: 14 residues. The CDR3 coding sequence is TGTGCCAGCAGATACAGCGGAAGGGCCCACGAGCAGTACTTC. Its translation: CASRYSGRAHEQYF.

A word on this clonotype: Just one base apart from a much larger clone, this may be a read error. The rearrangement links TRBV3-1 to TRBJ1-1, with 9 bases that match TRBD1. V shed 5 bases and J 3 bases; nucleotides not matched to a gene: 1. Germline assignment: CDR1 LGHDT and CDR2 YNNKEL (reference sequence). CDR3 size: 13 residues. CDR3 region: CASSGQGHTEAFF. CDR3 DNA sequence: TGTGCCAGCAGCGGACAGGGGCACACTGAAGCTTTCTTT. Full variable domain (outside the CDR3, taken from reference TRBV3-1 and TRBJ1-1): DTAVSQTPKYLVTQMGNDKSIKCEQNLGHDTMYWYKQDSKKFLKIMFSYNNKELIINETVPNRFSPKSPDKAHLNLHINSLELGDSAVYFCASSGQGHTEAFFGQGTRLTVV.

This clonotype has just a few counts. The rearrangement uses TRBV29-1 and TRBJ2-4; the D is unclear. The CDR3 has 13 residues. Germline CDR1 SQVTM, CDR2 ANQGSEA. The V and J ends lost 7 bases and 0 bases respectively, with 10 bases between them. The CDR3 is CSAKGLAKNIQYF. The CDR3 nucleotides are TGCAGCGCAAAAGGGCTAGCCAAAAACATTCAGTACTTC.

CDR3 bases: TGCAGTGCTAGAGCTTCTCAAGGCAGGGGAAATCAGCCCCAGCATTTT. Protein product: CSARASQGRGNQPQHF. This sequence joins TRBV20-1 and TRBJ1-5; D might be TRBD1 (6 bases). Trimming removed 1 base at V and 4 bases at J, with 17 bases between. CDR3 length: 16 amino acids. CDR1 DFQATT and CDR2 SNEGSKA come from the germline V gene (reference sequence).

This chain uses TRBV19 with TRBJ1-1; D may be TRBD1 (5 bases). The germline gives CDR1 LNHDA, CDR2 SQIVND (reference sequence). Trimming took off 10 bases at V and 5 bases at J, with 11 bases between the two ends. The CDR3 is 11 residues long. The CDR3 loop is CATRQFTEAFF. In nucleotides, the CDR3 is TGTGCCACAAGACAGTTTACTGAAGCTTTCTTT. Full variable domain (missing parts from reference TRBV19 and TRBJ1-1): DGGITQSPKYLFRKEGQNVTLSCEQNLNHDAMYWYRQDPGQGLRLIYYSQIVNDFQKGDIAEGYSVSREKKESFPLTVTSAQKNPTAFYLCATRQFTEAFFGQGTRLTVV.

This clonotype has just a few counts. The J gene is TRBJ1-1, the V gene TRBV6-5; the D is unclear. The germline CDR1 and CDR2 sequences are MNHEY and SVGAGI. This CDR3 has 14 residues. Trimming removed 0 bases at V and 0 bases at J, with 5 bases between. CDR3 coding DNA: TGTGCCAGCAGTTACTCGGCCCTGAACACTGAAGCTTTCTTT. Translated, it gives CASSYSALNTEAFF.

This clonotype has just one count. The V gene is TRBV19, the J gene TRBJ1-1; unclear D gene. Germline CDR1 is LNHDA and CDR2 is SQIVND (reference sequence). The V and J ends lost 9 bases and 3 bases respectively, with 14 bases between them. This CDR3 region has 13 residues. The CDR3 DNA is TGTGCCAGCTCTTGGGAAGTGGACACTGAAGCTTTCTTT. Translating gives CASSWEVDTEAFF.

This sequence joins TRBV19 and TRBJ1-6; 9 positions match TRBD1. The V gene's germline CDR1 is LNHDA and CDR2 SQIVND (reference sequence). V was clipped by 4 bases and J by 17 bases; unmatched bases: 12. The CDR3 contains 14 residues. CDR3 region: CASSNTGGGLGVHF. The CDR3 DNA sequence: TGTGCCAGTAGTAACACAGGGGGCGGCCTCGGTGTCCACTTT.

In this sample, this clonotype turned up a few times. J is TRBJ2-7 and V is TRBV20-1, with TRBD1 matching over 9 bases. The length of the CDR3 is 14 residues. Losses at the gene ends were 3 bases for V and 3 bases for J; bases not matched to a gene: 6. Germline CDR1 DFQATT, CDR2 SNEGSKA (reference sequence). CDR3: CSARDRGRNYEQYF. The CDR3 DNA reads as TGCAGTGCTAGGGACAGGGGTAGGAACTACGAGCAGTACTTC.

DNA for the CDR3: TGCGCCAGCAGCTTGGTGCCGGAGGGCGCCTACGAGCAGTACTTC. This translates into CASSLVPEGAYEQYF. The chain joins TRBV5-1 to TRBJ2-7, with D tentatively TRBD2 (6 bases). Germline loops: CDR1 SGHRS, CDR2 YFSETQ. With 0 bases removed from V and 2 bases from J, the gap between germline ends came to 12 bases. CDR3 length equals 15 residues. Supplemented by reference TRBV5-1 and TRBJ2-7, the full variable domain reads KAGVTQTPRYLIKTRGQQVTLSCSPISGHRSVSWYQQTPGQGLQFLFEYFSETQRNKGNFPGRFSGRQFSNSRSEMNVSTLELGDSALYLCASSLVPEGAYEQYFGPGTRLTVT.

CDR3 protein: CASSDDRLSGNTIYF. CDR3 in DNA: TGTGCCAGCAGTGATGACAGGCTCTCTGGAAACACCATATATTTT. J is TRBJ1-3 and V is TRBV2, with a possible D match to TRBD1 (6 bases). Per the germline V gene, CDR1 is SNHLY and CDR2 is FYNNEI. The V end lost 3 bases, the J end lost 0 bases, and 9 bases lay between the germline ends. This CDR3 comprises 15 residues.